This paragraph reports one TCR beta chain. TCRdb itself ran the 5' RACE reads through MiXCR, one entry per CDR3 protein. The sample carries around 320,000 distinct CDR3 sequences, 8.7% recorded once. This entry belongs to a study of T cells after yellow fever vaccination. Trimming took 8 bases from V and 1 from J, leaving 8 bases between them. The CDR3 is made up of 12 amino acids. CDR1 is MDHEN, CDR2 SYDVKM, per germline. This chain uses TRBV28 with TRBJ1-2, with D uncertain. The source material was CD4+ T cells sorted from PBMCs, sampled 5 days after the yellow fever booster vaccination. The sequence was obtained from a man aged 18 to 29 who received the YFV17D yellow fever vaccine. The CDR3 DNA is TGTGCCAGCCTCTACAGTAACTATGGCTACACCTTC. The encoded protein is CASLYSNYGYTF.